A selection of T cell receptor beta chains follows, all from one sample in a study of spatial heterogeneity in lung cancer. MiXCR was run by TCRdb on the 5' RACE reads, yielding one entry per CDR3 protein. This sample yields 25,000 to 30,000 distinct CDR3 sequences, of which around 6.5% are seen a single time; almost 25% belongs to the top ten. The material was lung tumor tissue, obtained at surgery. Receptor source: a male donor with early-stage non-small cell lung cancer. Each CDR3 is given with its conserved first and last residue. D genes are given only for firm matches. Expanded clones get a size class; other rows say once, few or many, or leave the size out.

D	size	V	J	CDR3	DNA
.	many	TRBV20-1	TRBJ1-5	CSARLAQGQVSNQPQHF	TGCAGTGCTAGACTAGCCCAGGGTCAGGTGTCCAATCAGCCCCAGCATTTT
.	many	TRBV12-3/TRBV12-4	TRBJ1-4	CASSLTRGANNEKLFF	TGTGCCAGCAGCCTAACACGGGGGGCAAATAATGAAAAACTGTTTTTT
.	.	TRBV7-8	TRBJ2-3	CASSPPETSTDTQYF	TGTGCCAGCAGCCCACCGGAAACTAGCACAGATACGCAGTATTTT
TRBD1	many	TRBV20-1	TRBJ2-2	CSADRGRAGELFF	TGCAGTGCTGACAGGGGTAGGGCCGGGGAGCTGTTTTTT
.	.	TRBV11-3	TRBJ1-1	CASSPDPNTEAFF	TGTGCCAGCAGCCCCGACCCGAACACTGAAGCTTTCTTT
.	.	TRBV14	TRBJ2-1	CASSRSGEYNEQFF	TGTGCCAGCAGCCGGTCCGGGGAGTACAATGAGCAGTTCTTC
.	many	TRBV27	TRBJ1-6	CASSFYLGKNSPLHF	TGTGCCAGCAGTTTCTATCTGGGGAAGAATTCACCCCTCCACTTT
.	many	TRBV7-7	TRBJ2-2	CASSPSATGELFF	TGTGCTAGCAGTCCCAGCGCCACCGGGGAGCTGTTTTTT
.	few	TRBV4-3	TRBJ1-6	CASSQEQVTPLHF	TGCGCCAGCAGCCAAGAGCAGGTAACACCCCTCCACTTT
.	medium-sized	TRBV6-5	TRBJ1-2	CASSYSGQPNYGYTF	TGTGCCAGCAGTTACTCAGGACAGCCTAACTATGGCTACACCTTC
.	many	TRBV20-1	TRBJ1-2	CSARPHGNYGYTF	TGCAGTGCTAGACCACATGGCAACTATGGCTACACCTTC
.	.	TRBV5-1	TRBJ2-2	CASSRGDTNTGELFF	TGCGCCAGCAGCCGGGGCGATACGAACACCGGGGAGCTGTTTTTT
.	.	TRBV20-1	TRBJ1-5	CSARVPNQPQHF	TGCAGTGCTAGAGTTCCCAATCAGCCCCAGCATTTT
TRBD1	many	TRBV5-1	TRBJ1-6	CASSAGTGISYNSPLHF	TGCGCCAGCAGCGCCGGGACAGGGATCTCCTATAATTCACCCCTCCACTTT
.	.	TRBV7-9	TRBJ1-1	CASSIGQFEAFF	TGTGCCAGCAGCATAGGACAGTTTGAAGCTTTCTTT
.	many	TRBV6-1	TRBJ1-1	CASVIGTPTEAFF	TGTGCCAGCGTTATCGGGACACCCACTGAAGCTTTCTTT
TRBD1	.	TRBV28	TRBJ1-5	CASRLGTGANQPQHF	TGTGCCAGCAGATTGGGGACAGGGGCTAATCAGCCCCAGCATTTT
TRBD2	many	TRBV29-1	TRBJ2-3	CSVGGLAGFVAADTQYF	TGCAGCGTCGGCGGACTAGCGGGGTTTGTAGCGGCAGATACGCAGTATTTT
.	many	TRBV6-2/TRBV6-3	TRBJ2-5	CASTRGQFQETQYF	TGTGCCAGCACCCGCGGTCAGTTCCAAGAGACCCAGTACTTC
.	.	TRBV10-1	TRBJ1-6	CASSDLRNSPLHF	TGCGCCAGCAGTGACCTAAGGAATTCACCCCTCCACTTT
.	few	TRBV28	TRBJ1-2	CASSLGAGNYGYTF	TGTGCCAGCAGTCTTGGGGCCGGGAACTATGGCTACACCTTC
.	.	TRBV29-1	TRBJ2-7	CSVEGSKENSPYEQYF	TGCAGCGTTGAAGGGTCCAAGGAGAACTCCCCCTACGAGCAGTACTTC
TRBD1	.	TRBV7-9	TRBJ1-2	CASSLLQGAQGYTF	TGTGCCAGCAGCCTACTACAGGGGGCGCAAGGCTACACCTTC
.	few	TRBV7-9	TRBJ1-2	CASSLVGDGYTF	TGTGCCAGCAGCTTAGTAGGGGATGGCTACACCTTC
TRBD2	many	TRBV11-2	TRBJ2-3	CASSLNPGLADSTDTQYF	TGTGCCAGCAGCTTAAACCCGGGACTAGCCGACAGCACAGATACGCAGTATTTT
TRBD2	.	TRBV7-9	TRBJ2-5	CASSLSGGAEETQYF	TGTGCCAGCAGCCTAAGCGGGGGGGCCGAAGAGACCCAGTACTTC
.	many	TRBV28	TRBJ1-4	CASSLAGITTNEKLFF	TGTGCCAGCAGCTTAGCCGGGATTACAACTAATGAAAAACTGTTTTTT
.	few	TRBV5-6	TRBJ2-3	CASKSRSVDTQYF	TGTGCCAGCAAGTCTCGGTCGGTAGATACGCAGTATTTT
TRBD1	many	TRBV20-1	TRBJ1-1	CSARGQGDTEAFF	TGCAGTGCTAGAGGACAGGGCGACACTGAAGCTTTCTTT
.	few	TRBV7-2	TRBJ1-6	CASSLEGGDNSPLHF	TGTGCCAGCAGCTTGGAGGGAGGTGACAATTCACCCCTCCACTTT
TRBD1	many	TRBV10-3	TRBJ2-3	CAISLGQGADTQYF	TGTGCCATCAGTCTAGGGCAGGGGGCAGATACGCAGTATTTT
.	many	TRBV5-6	TRBJ2-1	CASSTGGRDNEQFF	TGTGCCAGCAGCACCGGGGGGCGGGACAATGAGCAGTTCTTC
.	medium-sized	TRBV6-6	TRBJ1-1	CASILNTEAFF	TGTGCCAGCATCTTGAACACTGAAGCTTTCTTT
.	many	TRBV6-2/TRBV6-3	TRBJ2-5	CASTRGQGFLETQYF	TGTGCCAGCACCAGGGGCCAGGGATTTTTGGAGACCCAGTACTTC
TRBD1	many	TRBV3-1	TRBJ2-1	CASSQGTGGGYEQFF	TGTGCCAGCAGCCAAGGGACAGGGGGCGGTTATGAGCAGTTCTTC
TRBD2	many	TRBV20-1	TRBJ2-3	CSARLAGGPDTQYF	TGCAGTGCTAGACTAGCGGGGGGGCCAGATACGCAGTATTTT
.	.	TRBV10-3	TRBJ1-3	CAISGGFTGTQSGNTIYF	TGTGCCATCAGTGGGGGTTTCACCGGGACACAATCTGGAAACACCATATATTTT
.	many	TRBV7-2	TRBJ2-7	CASSSLGPGTPYEQYF	TGTGCCAGCAGCTCCCTTGGTCCAGGGACCCCTTACGAGCAGTACTTC
.	.	TRBV5-1	TRBJ1-1	CASKMGTEAFF	TGCGCCAGCAAAATGGGCACTGAAGCTTTCTTT
.	few	TRBV18	TRBJ1-6	CASSNLGRTIIQPLHF	TGTGCCAGCTCAAATTTAGGACGGACGATCATTCAACCCCTCCACTTT
.	many	TRBV7-2	TRBJ2-3	CASSRGLGGVTDTQYF	TGTGCCAGCAGCCGGGGACTCGGCGGGGTCACAGATACGCAGTATTTT
TRBD1	many	TRBV7-2	TRBJ2-5	CASSYRGLQETQYF	TGTGCCAGCAGCTATAGGGGGCTACAAGAGACCCAGTACTTC
.	many	TRBV12-3/TRBV12-4	TRBJ2-6	CASSWGAGANVLTF	TGTGCCAGCAGTTGGGGGGCTGGGGCCAACGTCCTGACTTTC
.	many	TRBV20-1	TRBJ2-1	CSAARRVNEQFF	TGCAGTGCTGCCCGCAGGGTCAATGAGCAGTTCTTC
.	many	TRBV3-1	TRBJ1-5	CASSQDSSQPQHF	TGTGCCAGCAGCCAAGATAGCTCTCAGCCCCAGCATTTT
.	many	TRBV10-3	TRBJ1-2	CAMHGYTF	TGTGCCATGCATGGCTACACCTTC
TRBD1	many	TRBV5-5	TRBJ1-2	CASSLGPQGGYGYTF	TGTGCCAGCAGCTTGGGACCCCAGGGGGGCTATGGCTACACCTTC
TRBD1	few	TRBV28	TRBJ2-7	CASKTATGGHEQYF	TGTGCCAGCAAAACCGCGACAGGGGGCCACGAGCAGTACTTC
.	.	TRBV12-3/TRBV12-4	TRBJ1-1	CASSLAVTEAFF	TGTGCCAGCAGTTTAGCGGTCACTGAAGCTTTCTTT
TRBD1	.	TRBV15	TRBJ2-3	CATSRGTGRSTDTQYF	TGTGCCACCAGCAGGGGGACAGGGAGATCCACAGATACGCAGTATTTT
.	medium-sized	TRBV6-2/TRBV6-3	TRBJ2-5	CASSSAQETQYF	TGTGCCAGCAGTTCCGCTCAAGAGACCCAGTACTTC
TRBD2	many	TRBV9	TRBJ2-3	CASSVAPLAGGPATDTQYF	TGTGCCAGCAGCGTAGCCCCACTAGCGGGGGGGCCCGCGACAGATACGCAGTATTTT
TRBD1	many	TRBV19	TRBJ2-2	CASSIPGQGGPGELFF	TGTGCCAGTAGTATACCGGGACAGGGAGGTCCCGGGGAGCTGTTTTTT